These 13 T cell receptor delta chains came from one sample sequenced in a study of gammadelta T cells in human blood. TCRdb re-analyzed the RT-PCR reads via CATT. The repertoire holds roughly 290 delta-chain clones, with approximately 39% as singletons. The sample comprised Vgamma9Vdelta2 gamma-delta T cells from infant blood. The source of these receptors is a human donor.

In its sample, this clone is hyperexpanded. J is TRDJ2 and V is TRDV2; 11 bases map to TRDD3. This CDR3 has 15 residues. V trimming: 2 bases; J trimming: 6 bases; junction bases outside the gene matches: 4. Germline-derived CDR1 and CDR2 are GEAIGNYY and EKD. CDR3 sequence reads: CACDSWGIHPAQLFF. In nucleotides, the CDR3 is TGTGCCTGTGACAGCTGGGGGATACACCCAGCACAACTCTTCTTT.

The sample holds a few counts of this clone. The gene calls are TRDV2 and TRDJ1; 11 nucleotides align to TRDD3. The V segment lost 2 bases and the J segment 1 base; nucleotides outside the gene matches: 8. This CDR3 is 17 amino acids long. Germline CDR1 reads GEAIGNYY; CDR2 reads EKD. CDR3 DNA sequence: TGTGCCTGTGACATACTGGGGGATAAAGGGGTCACCGATAAACTCATCTTT. Protein product: CACDILGDKGVTDKLIF.

Notes on this clone: A far larger clone differs by one base, so this is likely a read error. This chain connects TRDV2 to TRDJ3; 9 bases agree with TRDD3. Germline CDR1 and CDR2: GEAIGNYY and EKD. This CDR3 is 17 amino acids long. Trimming cost V 3 bases and J 2 bases; bases outside gene matches: 4. As DNA, the CDR3 is TGTGCCTGTGACGCCGTGGGGGATACCTGGGACACCCGACAGATGTTTTTC. Translating gives CACDAVGDTWDTRQMFF.

In this sample, this clone turned up a few times. A single base separates this from a much larger clone, so it may be a read error. The identical CDR3 is also encoded by other nucleotide sequences in the sample. The chain recombines TRDV2 with TRDJ1; 8 bases match TRDD3. This CDR3 has 15 amino acids. CDR1 is GEAIGNYY, CDR2 EKD, per germline. CDR3 loop: CACDPLGADTDKLIF. In DNA, the CDR3 is TGTGCATGTGACCCACTGGGGGCCGACACCGATAAACTCATCTTT.

This clone appeared a few times. The protein recorded in TCRdb matches a much larger clone and deviates from this DNA's translation at residue 9, suggesting a read error; the protein here is obtained by translating the DNA. The V gene is TRDV2, the J gene TRDJ3; the D gene is possibly TRDD3 (5 bases). V was trimmed by 0 bases and J by 6 bases, leaving 11 bases between them. CDR1 GEAIGNYY and CDR2 EKD come from the germline V gene. This CDR3 contains 16 residues. The CDR3, as DNA: TGTGCCTGTGACACCGTGGGATCCCAGGACACCCGACAGATGTTTTTC. It yields the protein CACDTVGSQDTRQMFF.

In the case of this clone: Possible read error: a much larger clone is one base away. This chain joins TRDV2 and TRDJ1; TRDD3 matches at 8 bases. This CDR3 spans 14 amino acids. The germline CDR1 and CDR2 sequences are GEAIGNYY and EKD. V lost 2 bases and J lost 0; bases outside the gene matches: 1. CDR3 protein: CACDRLGDTDKLIF. CDR3 DNA: TGTGCCTGTGACAGACTGGGGGACACCGATAAACTCATCTTT.

Points on this clone: A read error is likely here: a far larger clone is one base away. Other DNA sequences from this sample encode an identical CDR3 as well. This chain connects TRDV2 to TRDJ3; 13 bases align to TRDD3. TCRdb supplies no J gene; here it was assigned by aligning the nucleotide sequence to germline. The germline CDR1 and CDR2 sequences are GEAIGNYY and EKD. The CDR3 loop spans 21 amino acids. CDR3 DNA sequence: TGTGCATGTGACACCGTACTGGGGGATACGAAAAGCTCCTGGGACACCCGACAGATGTTTTTC. Protein product: CACDTVLGDTKSSWDTRQMFF.

This clone is hyperexpanded (1% or more) by share. This chain connects TRDV2 to TRDJ3; the match to TRDD3 covers 11 bases. CDR1 GEAIGNYY and CDR2 EKD come from the germline V gene. The junction had 2 bases not matched to a gene; V was cut back by 2 bases and J by 0 bases. CDR3 size: 18 residues. In DNA form, the CDR3 reads TGTGCCTGTGACAATACTGGGGGATACTCCTGGGACACCCGACAGATGTTTTTC. It yields the protein CACDNTGGYSWDTRQMFF.

A few counts support this clone. TCRdb's protein, taken from a much larger clone, differs from this DNA's translation at residue 12, likely owing to a read error; the protein displayed comes from the DNA. V usage is TRDV2 and J usage is TRDJ2; 11 nucleotides line up with TRDD3. The CDR3 runs to 16 residues. Germline CDR1 reads GEAIGNYY; CDR2 reads EKD. The CDR3 sequence: CACDSGGYALTEQLFF. The CDR3 nucleotides are TGTGCCTGTGACAGTGGGGGATACGCTTTGACAGAACAACTCTTCTTT.

About this clone itself: It differs at one base from a far larger clone, so likely a read error. The chain recombines TRDV2 with TRDJ3, with 7 positions matching TRDD3. The J gene, left out of TCRdb, was set here by checking the DNA against germline. V lost 2 bases to trimming and J lost 2 bases; unmatched junction nucleotides: 8. CDR3 length equals 18 residues. CDR1 GEAIGNYY and CDR2 EKD come from the germline V gene. The CDR3 region has the DNA TGTGCCTGTGACAACTGGGGATTCGCTGCCTGGGACACCCGACAGATGTTTTTC. Residues: CACDNWGFAAWDTRQMFF.

As for this clone: A read error is likely here: a far larger clone is one base away. The J gene is TRDJ2, the V gene TRDV2; D gene uncertain. Assignment of the J gene here rests on matching the DNA to germline, because TCRdb gives none. Trimming removed 0 bases at V and 0 bases at J, with 7 bases between. Germline lookup yields CDR1 GEAIGNYY and CDR2 EKD. The length of the CDR3 is 15 residues. The CDR3 DNA reads TGTGCCTGTGACACCGTTGGAGCTTTGACAGCACAACTCTTCTTT. Encoded protein: CACDTVGALTAQLFF.

This clone is labeled hyperexpanded. This sample also contains other DNA sequences that code for the same CDR3. This chain uses TRDV2 with TRDJ3, with D maybe TRDD3 (5 bases). This CDR3 has 16 amino acids. Deletions cut 0 bases from V and 5 bases from J, with 10 bases between. CDR1 is GEAIGNYY and CDR2 is EKD in the germline V gene. The CDR3 reads CACDTVGSRDTRQMFF. The CDR3 DNA reads as TGTGCCTGTGACACCGTGGGATCCCGGGACACCCGACAGATGTTTTTC.

Comment on this clone: Given a far larger clone just one base away, this is likely a sequencing read error. The J segment is TRDJ1; no V gene was assigned; TRDD3 is taken as the D call from the table, unchecked against the DNA. This CDR3 is built from 15 residues. CDR3 loop: CACDSLGASTAQLIF. The CDR3 DNA reads TGTGCCTGTGACTCACTGGGGGCATCGACAGCACAACTCATCTTT.